The 25 T cell receptor beta chains below all came from one sample that was sequenced in a study of blood T cell repertoires in COVID-19. The protocol was immunoSEQ multiplex PCR, while the TCRdb copy is restricted to in-frame clones and leaves out a portion. This table has about 110,000 clones, more than 75% appearing once. Sequenced sample: peripheral blood. The source of these receptors is a woman between 50 and 59 years old with acute or convalescent COVID-19.

The chain has TRBV5-1 and TRBJ2-1; possibly TRBD2 for D (5 bases). This CDR3 spans 13 amino acids. Germline CDR1 reads SGHRS; CDR2 reads YFSETQ. The V and J ends lost 0 bases and 8 bases respectively, with 9 bases between them. For the CDR3, the DNA is TGCGCCAGCAGCTTGGCACTAGAGGATGAGCAGTTCTTC. Translating gives CASSLALEDEQFF.

The genes are TRBV4-2 and TRBJ2-1, with D maybe TRBD2 (5 bases). The CDR3 extends over 18 amino acids. Germline CDR1 LGHNA, CDR2 YNFKEQ. Trimming pared 2 bases from V and 5 bases from J, leaving 22 bases between. The CDR3 DNA is TGTGCCAGCAGCCAAACTCCCCAAGCGGCCTCAGGAGACAATGAGCAGTTCTTC. It is translated as CASSQTPQAASGDNEQFF.

V is TRBV11-2 and J is TRBJ2-1, with 14 bases matching TRBD2. The CDR3 runs 19 residues. J lost 3 bases, V lost 5 bases, and 12 bases had no gene match. CDR1 SGHAT and CDR2 FQNNGV come from the germline V gene. For the CDR3, the DNA is TGTGCCAGCAGCGCCTCCGGGACTAGCGGGAGAAATCTCTACAATGAGCAGTTCTTC. As protein: CASSASGTSGRNLYNEQFF. Looking up the rest from reference TRBV11-2 and TRBJ2-1 gives the full variable domain: EAGVAQSPRYKIIEKRQSVAFWCNPISGHATLYWYQQILGQGPKLLIQFQNNGVVDDSQLPKDRFSAERLKGVDSTLKIQPAKLEDSAVYLCASSASGTSGRNLYNEQFFGPGTRLTVL.

This rearrangement joins TRBV6-1 to TRBJ1-5; 11 nucleotides line up with TRBD1. V was clipped by 0 bases and J by 4 bases; unmatched bases: 2. The CDR3 consists of 16 residues. Germline CDR1 is MNHNS and CDR2 is SASEGT. CDR3 DNA: TGTGCCAGCAGTGAAGCATGGGACAGGGGGAATCAGCCCCAGCATTTT. Its translation: CASSEAWDRGNQPQHF.

This rearrangement joins TRBV6-4 to TRBJ2-1; 9 nucleotides line up with TRBD2. The CDR3 sequence is 15 residues long. With 3 bases clipped from V and 7 bases from J, the junction kept 7 bases outside the gene matches. CDR1 is MRHNA and CDR2 is SNTAGT in the germline V gene. CDR3 DNA: TGTGCCAGCAGTGATAGCGGGAGCGCGGGGAATGAGCAGTTCTTC. The encoded protein is CASSDSGSAGNEQFF.

This clone was observed a few times. The chain joins TRBV4-1 to TRBJ1-3; 7 bases align to TRBD1. This CDR3 spans 20 amino acids. CDR1 is MGHRA and CDR2 is YSYEKL in the germline V gene. J gave up 1 base and V 0 bases, and 15 bases lay outside the gene matches. The CDR3, as DNA: TGCGCCAGCAGCCAAGATAAGATGTTAAGGGACAGAGAATCTGGAAACACCATATATTTT. Translation gives CASSQDKMLRDRESGNTIYF.

The chain joins TRBV5-1 to TRBJ2-7, with 8 bases fitting TRBD1. Per germline, CDR1 SGHRS and CDR2 YFSETQ. The CDR3 has 18 amino acids. With V trimmed by 0 bases and J by 2 bases, 13 bases remained unmatched. The CDR3 protein is CASSLVGQGRKSTYEQYF. The CDR3, as DNA: TGCGCCAGCAGCTTGGTCGGACAGGGCCGTAAGTCGACCTACGAGCAGTACTTC. The full variable domain, rest sourced from reference TRBV5-1 and TRBJ2-7, is KAGVTQTPRYLIKTRGQQVTLSCSPISGHRSVSWYQQTPGQGLQFLFEYFSETQRNKGNFPGRFSGRQFSNSRSEMNVSTLELGDSALYLCASSLVGQGRKSTYEQYFGPGTRLTVT.

This chain links TRBV5-1 with TRBJ1-5, with TRBD1 identical over 7 bases. The J segment lost 5 bases and the V segment lost 5 bases, leaving 7 bases of the junction unmatched. CDR1 is SGHRS, CDR2 YFSETQ, per germline. This CDR3 comprises 14 residues. The CDR3, as DNA: TGCGCCAGCAGTCGGGACAGACCGGATCAGCCCCAGCATTTT. Its translation: CASSRDRPDQPQHF.

The chain uses TRBV3-1 (or the pseudogene TRBV3-2) and TRBJ1-2, with 8 bases identical to TRBD1. The CDR3 is 16 amino acids. The germline gives CDR1 LGHDT, CDR2 YNNKEL (reference sequence). V was pared by 4 bases and J by 0 bases, with 7 bases of the junction left unmatched. CDR3: CASSRGTGVTNYGYTF. In DNA form, the CDR3 reads TGTGCCAGCAGCCGCGGGACAGGCGTTACTAACTATGGCTACACCTTC.

The V and J genes are TRBV6-1 and TRBJ2-5, with 8 bases matching TRBD1. CDR3 length: 14 amino acids. The V and J ends lost 2 bases and 4 bases, in that order; junction bases with no gene match: 3. Germline V gene lookup returns CDR1 MNHNS and CDR2 SASEGT. CDR3 DNA: TGTGCCAGCAGTGAATCCAGGGGGCGAGAGACCCAGTACTTC. It translates to CASSESRGRETQYF.

The gene calls are TRBV3-1 (or the pseudogene TRBV3-2) and TRBJ2-3; a possible D gene is TRBD1 (5 bases). The V end was cut by 4 bases, the J end by 4 bases, with 15 bases between. This CDR3 region has 15 residues. CDR1 is LGHDT and CDR2 is YNNKEL in the germline V gene (reference sequence). CDR3 DNA: TGTGCCAGCAGCCCTGGCAGGGCCCATGCAGATACGCAGTATTTT. This gives the protein CASSPGRAHADTQYF.

The chain joins TRBV12-3 or TRBV12-4 to TRBJ2-2; D remains ambiguous. Trimming shortened V by 7 bases and J by 2 bases, and 5 bases separated the two germline ends. This CDR3 has 12 residues. CDR3: CASTLNTGELFF. DNA for the CDR3: TGTGCCAGCACCCTTAACACCGGGGAGCTGTTTTTT.

The chain couples TRBV3-1 (or the pseudogene TRBV3-2) to TRBJ1-1, with TRBD1 identical over 8 bases. The germline CDR1 and CDR2 sequences are LGHDT and YNNKEL (reference sequence). Trimming removed 4 bases from V and 5 bases from J; junction bases left unmatched: 6. CDR3 size: 14 residues. CDR3 DNA sequence: TGTGCCAGCAGCCTACGACAGGGGAGGACTGAAGCTTTCTTT. Residues: CASSLRQGRTEAFF.

This clone has just a few counts. V gene TRBV24-1 combines with J gene TRBJ2-7; 7 positions agree with TRBD2. Looked up from germline, CDR1 is KGHDR and CDR2 is SFDVKD. The CDR3 extends over 13 amino acids. Trimming removed 7 bases from V and 3 bases from J; junction bases left unmatched: 5. The CDR3 DNA is TGTGCCACCAGCCCGGGAGGACTCTACGAGCAGTACTTC. This encodes CATSPGGLYEQYF.

The gene calls are TRBV11-2 and TRBJ2-3; 8 positions agree with TRBD1. V shed 1 base, J shed 0 bases, and the junction held 6 bases outside the gene matches. Germline loops: CDR1 SGHAT, CDR2 FQNNGV. The CDR3 is 17 residues long. The CDR3 DNA follows: TGTGCCAGCAGCTTAGGACAGGGGCCCTTCAGCACAGATACGCAGTATTTT. Residues: CASSLGQGPFSTDTQYF.

This clone was recorded only once. The J gene is TRBJ2-5, the V gene TRBV6-5; tentatively, D is TRBD2 (5 bases). CDR3 length equals 13 residues. Germline lookup yields CDR1 MNHEY and CDR2 SVGAGI. The germline V and J ends were trimmed by 6 bases and 5 bases, with 13 bases remaining between them. The CDR3 nucleotides read TGTGCCAGCAGGCCCGGGGAGAGCGAGACCCAGTACTTC. Its translation: CASRPGESETQYF.

The chain couples TRBV28 to TRBJ1-1, with TRBD1 identical over 7 bases. CDR3 size: 15 residues. Trimming removed 6 bases from V and 5 bases from J; junction bases left unmatched: 12. Per the germline V gene, CDR1 is MDHEN and CDR2 is SYDVKM. The CDR3 sequence is CASSATQGVGTEAFF. The DNA of the CDR3 is TGTGCCAGCAGCGCTACTCAGGGGGTTGGGACTGAAGCTTTCTTT.

The chain recombines TRBV6-6 with TRBJ2-1, with 7 bases that match TRBD2. CDR1 and CDR2 from the germline V gene are MNHNY and SVGAGI (reference sequence). J lost 8 bases, V lost 4 bases, and 5 bases had no gene match. The CDR3 is 13 amino acids. DNA for the CDR3: TGTGCCAGCAGTTGGGCGGCGGGGGATGAGCAGTTCTTC. Translation gives CASSWAAGDEQFF.

This sequence joins TRBV7-2 and TRBJ2-7, with 8 positions matching TRBD2. CDR1 and CDR2 (germline): SGHTA, FQGNSA. The V gene end was trimmed by 6 bases and the J gene end by 6 bases; junction bases not matched to a gene: 10. There are 14 residues in the CDR3. The CDR3 spells CASRSIAGSREQYF. The CDR3 coding sequence is TGTGCCAGCAGGTCTATAGCGGGATCCCGCGAGCAGTACTTC.

The chain couples TRBV28 to TRBJ2-7; weak D call: TRBD1 (6 bases). The V gene's germline CDR1 is MDHEN and CDR2 SYDVKM. This CDR3 contains 12 residues. Trimming removed 6 bases from V and 3 bases from J, with 9 bases in between. The CDR3 region is CASRHRDYEQYF. CDR3 DNA sequence: TGTGCCAGCAGGCACAGGGACTACGAGCAGTACTTC.

This clone was seen just once. DNA for the CDR3: TGTGCCAGCAGCCCCCTCCCTACAGAGTCCTACGAGCAGTACTTC. Protein product: CASSPLPTESYEQYF. This chain links TRBV5-5 with TRBJ2-7; D call uncertain. This CDR3 is 15 amino acids long. CDR1 and CDR2 (germline): SGHKS, YYEKEE (reference sequence). V dropped 4 bases and J dropped 1 base, with 15 bases sitting between them. The full variable domain, its missing parts supplied by reference TRBV5-5 and TRBJ2-7, is DAGVTQSPTHLIKTRGQQVTLRCSPISGHKSVSWYQQVLGQGPQFIFQYYEKEERGRGNFPDRFSARQFPNYSSELNVNALLLGDSALYLCASSPLPTESYEQYFGPGTRLTVT.

The gene calls are TRBV11-2 and TRBJ2-5; TRBD2 matches 14 bases. Germline V gives CDR1 SGHAT, CDR2 FQNNGV. This CDR3 has 15 amino acids. The V segment lost 5 bases and the J segment 5 bases; nucleotides outside the gene matches: 4. CDR3 nucleotides: TGTGCCAGCAGCCAACGACTAGCGGGGGGGGAGACCCAGTACTTC. Translated, it gives CASSQRLAGGETQYF.

This rearrangement joins TRBV19 to TRBJ2-3; the match to TRBD2 covers 14 bases. Trimming took 9 bases from V and 3 from J; bases not matched to a gene: 5. The germline gives CDR1 LNHDA, CDR2 SQIVND (reference sequence). The CDR3 is 15 amino acids. The CDR3, as DNA: TGTGCCAGCCAAGGACTAGCGGGAGGTACAGATACGCAGTATTTT. This sequence encodes CASQGLAGGTDTQYF.

The chain couples TRBV29-1 to TRBJ2-1, with D maybe TRBD1 (6 bases). V was trimmed by 7 bases and J by 0 bases, leaving 16 bases between them. CDR3 size: 15 residues. The germline gives CDR1 SQVTM, CDR2 ANQGSEA. The CDR3 sequence is CSAPGAVSSYNEQFF. DNA for the CDR3: TGCAGCGCCCCAGGGGCCGTCAGCTCCTACAATGAGCAGTTCTTC.

The CDR3 nucleotides are TGTGCCACCAGTGATTTTACGGGTCCCTACAATGAGCAGTTCTTC. This encodes CATSDFTGPYNEQFF. The V call is TRBV24-1, the J call TRBJ2-1; D not certain. The CDR3 runs 15 residues. Germline V CDR1 and CDR2: KGHDR, SFDVKD. V was shortened by 1 base and J by 2 bases, with 8 bases between the two germline ends.